A single sample is the source of the 9 T cell receptor beta chains below, sequenced in a study of read filtering for tumor transcriptome and immune sequencing. From approximately 400 ng of RNA, a library with molecular barcoded alpha/delta and beta/gamma adaptors was made. Each CDR3 protein gets one entry after TCRdb re-called the reads with MiXCR. The profile covers tens of thousands of distinct CDR3 sequences, with roughly a fifth appearing a single time and 9.5% to 12% taken by the ten largest. The sample taken for sequencing was a population of CD138-negative cells sorted from bone marrow. These receptors all stem from a donor aged 40 or older with multiple myeloma.

This clonotype was observed many times. The J gene is TRBJ1-6, the V gene TRBV2; tentative D call: TRBD1 (6 bases). The CDR3 loop spans 14 amino acids. Germline values: CDR1 SNHLY, CDR2 FYNNEI. The V gene lost 9 bases and the J gene lost 10 bases, with 19 bases spanning the gap. The CDR3 sequence is CASGKQGSGSPLHF. CDR3 coding DNA: TGTGCCAGTGGAAAACAGGGTAGTGGATCACCCCTCCACTTT.

In its sample, this clonotype was seen many times. The J gene is TRBJ1-1, the V gene TRBV5-1, with a possible D match to TRBD1 (6 bases). This CDR3 region has 14 residues. Trimming took 4 bases from V and 0 from J, leaving 10 bases between them. Germline loops: CDR1 SGHRS, CDR2 YFSETQ. The CDR3 DNA follows: TGCGCCAGCAGCACAGGGACACTGAACACTGAAGCTTTCTTT. As protein: CASSTGTLNTEAFF.

With respect to this clonotype: A much bigger clone sits one base away, suggesting this may be a read error. The rearrangement links TRBV20-1 to TRBJ2-7, with D unresolved. CDR3 length equals 12 residues. CDR1 and CDR2 (germline): DFQATT, SNEGSKA (reference sequence). The DNA of the CDR3 is TGCAGTGCCCCCGGACGAAGGGCCGAGCGGTACTTC. Translated: CSAPGRRAERYF.

This clonotype was seen ten or more times. The CDR3 loop is CASSPAGRSTDTQYF. CDR3 DNA sequence: TGTGCCAGCAGCCCCGCGGGGCGTAGCACAGATACGCAGTATTTT. The chain uses TRBV9 and TRBJ2-3; D might be TRBD2 (6 bases). The CDR3 is made up of 15 amino acids. V dropped 4 bases and J dropped 0 bases, with 12 bases sitting between them. The germline CDR1 and CDR2 sequences are SGDLS and YYNGEE.

This clonotype was recorded many times. The rearrangement joins TRBV5-1 to TRBJ2-7, with D uncertain. The V gene's germline CDR1 is SGHRS and CDR2 YFSETQ. The CDR3 has 14 residues. Trimming took off 4 bases at V and 1 base at J, with 12 bases between the two ends. The CDR3 region is CASSTDRASYEQYF. CDR3 nucleotide sequence: TGCGCCAGCAGCACGGATAGAGCATCCTACGAGCAGTACTTC.

This clonotype occurred many times. This sequence joins TRBV20-1 and TRBJ2-1, with 12 bases that match TRBD2. The V and J ends lost 3 bases and 0 bases, in that order; junction bases with no gene match: 15. The CDR3 contains 20 residues. Per germline, CDR1 DFQATT and CDR2 SNEGSKA (reference sequence). CDR3 DNA sequence: TGCAGTGCTAGGGCAATCCTAGCGGGGGGGCCGATTGTCTCCTACAATGAGCAGTTCTTC. Residues: CSARAILAGGPIVSYNEQFF.

This clonotype was observed a handful of times. The chain carries TRBV28 and TRBJ1-2; D is ambiguous. In germline, CDR1 is MDHEN, CDR2 SYDVKM. The length of the CDR3 is 14 residues. Trimming left V 6 bases short and J 1 base short, with 12 bases between. DNA for the CDR3: TGTGCCAGCAGCCCTATTTTCCATAACTATGGCTACACCTTC. Protein sequence: CASSPIFHNYGYTF.

With respect to this clonotype: A much bigger clone sits one base away, suggesting this may be a read error. V gene TRBV6-5 combines with J gene TRBJ2-3; D is perhaps TRBD1 (5 bases). The V gene lost 1 base and the J gene lost 2 bases, with 10 bases spanning the gap. The CDR3 totals 15 residues. Germline lookup yields CDR1 MNHEY and CDR2 SVGAGI. CDR3 loop: CASSYWGSSTDTQYF. CDR3 DNA: TGTGCCAGCAGTTACTGGGGCAGTTCCACAGATACGCAGTATTTT.

This clonotype was seen at least ten times. The chain has TRBV24-1 and TRBJ2-3; D unclear. Germline CDR1 KGHDR, CDR2 SFDVKD. The CDR3 spans 14 residues. V shed 1 base and J shed 3 bases, with 7 bases lying between them. The CDR3 protein is CATSDFGVTDTQYF. For the CDR3, the DNA is TGTGCCACCAGTGATTTTGGGGTAACAGATACGCAGTATTTT.